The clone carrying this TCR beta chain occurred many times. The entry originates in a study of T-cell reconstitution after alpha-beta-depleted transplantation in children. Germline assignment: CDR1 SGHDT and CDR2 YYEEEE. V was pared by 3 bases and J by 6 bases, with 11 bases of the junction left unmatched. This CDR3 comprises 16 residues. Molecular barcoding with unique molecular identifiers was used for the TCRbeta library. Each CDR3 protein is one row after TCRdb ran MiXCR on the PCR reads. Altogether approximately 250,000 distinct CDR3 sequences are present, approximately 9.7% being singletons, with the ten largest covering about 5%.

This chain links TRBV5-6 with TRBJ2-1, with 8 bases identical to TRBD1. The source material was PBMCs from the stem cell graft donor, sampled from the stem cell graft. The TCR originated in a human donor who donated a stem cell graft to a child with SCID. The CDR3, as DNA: TGTGCCAGCAGCTGGGGGACAGGATTCGCCCCCAATGAGCAGTTCTTC. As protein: CASSWGTGFAPNEQFF.